This entry lists 27 T cell receptor beta chains sequenced from one sample in a study of regulatory T cells in long-lasting Graves disease. In building TCR beta libraries, iRepertoire HTBI primers were used together with Arm-PCR of CDR3 regions. TCRdb reanalysed the multiplex PCR reads using MiXCR and keeps one entry per CDR3 protein. Altogether fewer than 550,000 distinct CDR3 sequences are present, under 25% being singletons, with the ten largest covering about 7%. The time point denotes: persistent/refractory GD, antithyroid drugs over 5 years with positive TRAb. RNA isolated from PBMCs was used to make the TCR library. The sample consisted of peripheral blood mononuclear cells (PBMCs), taken when the disease was refractory, from a patient treated with antithyroid drugs. The source is a female donor with Graves disease.

This clonotype was observed a few times. J is TRBJ1-2 and V is TRBV7-2; TRBD1 might be the D (5 bases). This CDR3 spans 14 amino acids. Germline V gives CDR1 SGHTA, CDR2 FQGNSA. V was clipped by 5 bases and J by 7 bases, with 17 bases between them. In DNA, the CDR3 is TGTGCCAGCAGCCTGGAGTCAGGGTTTGGTGGCTACACCTTC. This translates into CASSLESGFGGYTF.

There are a few counts of this clonotype. This CDR3 reads CSARDQGQTPFYEQYF. CDR3 nucleotides: TGCAGTGCTAGAGATCAAGGCCAAACCCCGTTCTACGAGCAGTACTTC. The rearrangement links TRBV20-1 to TRBJ2-7; the D is unclear. CDR3 length equals 16 residues. The germline gives CDR1 DFQATT, CDR2 SNEGSKA (reference sequence). V was clipped by 0 bases and J by 3 bases, with 18 bases between them.

The chain employs TRBV30 and TRBJ2-1; 10 nucleotides align to TRBD2. The CDR3 is 13 amino acids. V lost 3 bases, J lost 4 bases, and 0 bases stayed unmatched. Per the germline V gene, CDR1 is GTSNPN and CDR2 is SVGIG (reference sequence). In DNA, the CDR3 is TGTGCCTGGAGGGGACTAGCGTACAATGAGCAGTTCTTC. As protein: CAWRGLAYNEQFF.

The CDR3 here is CASSIGGNYNQPQHF. The CDR3 coding sequence is TGTGCCAGCTCCATAGGGGGCAACTACAATCAGCCCCAGCATTTT. The chain uses TRBV13 and TRBJ1-5; 7 bases fit TRBD1. Germline V CDR1 and CDR2: PRHDT, FYEKMQ (reference sequence). The CDR3 extends over 15 amino acids. The V and J ends lost 8 bases and 3 bases, in that order; junction bases with no gene match: 10.

This clonotype appeared many times. The V gene is TRBV7-9, the J gene TRBJ2-7; TRBD1 matches 7 bases. The V segment lost 5 bases and the J segment 3 bases; nucleotides outside the gene matches: 7. CDR1 is SEHNR and CDR2 is FQNEAQ in the germline V gene (reference sequence). This CDR3 contains 14 residues. CDR3 bases: TGTGCCAGCAGCCTGATGACAGGGAACTACGAGCAGTACTTC. Amino acids: CASSLMTGNYEQYF.

This clonotype was observed a few times. In DNA, the CDR3 is TGCAGCGTCGTCTCGCCGGGACAGGGAAATGAAAAACTGTTTTTT. It specifies CSVVSPGQGNEKLFF. The chain links TRBV29-1 to TRBJ1-4; 9 bases align to TRBD1. The CDR3 has 15 amino acids. Losses at the gene ends were 6 bases for V and 5 bases for J; bases not matched to a gene: 10. Germline-derived CDR1 and CDR2 are SQVTM and ANQGSEA.

This clonotype was seen repeatedly, ten times or more. The chain is built from TRBV7-2 and TRBJ2-7; 7 bases are a match to TRBD1. Looked up from germline, CDR1 is SGHTA and CDR2 is FQGNSA. V was pared by 7 bases and J by 3 bases, with 6 bases of the junction left unmatched. The CDR3 has 13 residues. DNA of the CDR3: TGTGCCAGCACCGTAGACAGGGACTACGAGCAGTACTTC. Translating it yields CASTVDRDYEQYF.

The sample holds a few counts of this clonotype. The chain combines TRBV12-3 or TRBV12-4 with TRBJ1-1; 9 bases fit TRBD1. The CDR3 is 14 amino acids. The V and J ends lost 5 bases and 6 bases, in that order; junction bases with no gene match: 7. The CDR3 DNA follows: TGTGCCAGCAGTCAGGACAGGGGAGCGTCTGAAGCTTTCTTT. Its translation: CASSQDRGASEAFF.

This clonotype was observed many times. The chain links TRBV20-1 to TRBJ1-1; 10 bases agree with TRBD1. Germline CDR1 and CDR2: DFQATT and SNEGSKA (reference sequence). The CDR3 contains 17 residues. V lost 3 bases to trimming and J lost 0 bases; unmatched junction nucleotides: 10. The CDR3 sequence is CSASAPGQGRLNTEAFF. CDR3 DNA: TGCAGTGCTAGCGCTCCGGGACAGGGGCGTTTGAACACTGAAGCTTTCTTT.

The chain couples TRBV3-1 to TRBJ1-1, with 7 bases fitting TRBD1. This CDR3 comprises 14 residues. Trimming took 5 bases from V and 2 from J; bases not matched to a gene: 5. Germline assignment: CDR1 LGHDT and CDR2 YNNKEL (reference sequence). DNA for the CDR3: TGTGCCAGCAGCGAAGGAGGGGGCAACACTGAAGCTTTCTTT. Translated, it gives CASSEGGGNTEAFF.

This clonotype was seen repeatedly, ten times or more. The gene calls are TRBV6-5 and TRBJ2-7, with 9 nucleotides matching TRBD1. Germline-derived CDR1 and CDR2 are MNHEY and SVGAGI. Germline trimming cut 2 bases from V and 2 bases from J; bases unmatched to any gene: 7. The CDR3 runs 16 residues. CDR3 residues: CASSYAWTGVTYEQYF. Written as DNA, the CDR3 is TGTGCCAGCAGTTACGCATGGACAGGGGTTACCTACGAGCAGTACTTC.

This clonotype was observed a few times. The gene calls are TRBV2 and TRBJ2-1; D is ambiguous. The CDR3 totals 14 residues. V was clipped by 3 bases and J by 4 bases, with 10 bases between them. Germline V gene data show CDR1 as SNHLY and CDR2 as FYNNEI. CDR3 amino acids: CASSEQAEYNEQFF. DNA for the CDR3: TGTGCCAGCAGTGAGCAGGCGGAATACAATGAGCAGTTCTTC.

This clonotype showed up many times. V gene TRBV28 combines with J gene TRBJ1-1, with D unclear. The CDR3 is made up of 13 amino acids. The germline CDR1 and CDR2 sequences are MDHEN and SYDVKM. Trimming stripped 4 bases from V and 6 bases from J, with 12 bases between. CDR3 bases: TGTGCCAGCAGTTCCCGGGCACCAGCTGAAGCTTTCTTT. Encoded protein: CASSSRAPAEAFF. The variable domain in full, with the rest retrieved from reference TRBV28 and TRBJ1-1, is DVKVTQSSRYLVKRTGEKVFLECVQDMDHENMFWYRQDPGLGLRLIYFSYDVKMKEKGDIPEGYSVSREKKERFSLILESASTNQTSMYLCASSSRAPAEAFFGQGTRLTVV.

This clonotype was seen only a few times. The CDR3: CASSFVSGKGPLEQYF. CDR3 sequence (DNA): TGTGCCAGCAGCTTTGTTTCGGGAAAGGGTCCTCTCGAGCAGTACTTC. The V call is TRBV5-6, the J call TRBJ2-7; D may be TRBD2 (5 bases). This CDR3 is built from 16 residues. Germline V gene sequence: CDR1 SGHDT, CDR2 YYEEEE. V dropped 2 bases and J dropped 6 bases, with 21 bases sitting between them. Full variable domain (rest looked up from reference TRBV5-6 and TRBJ2-7): DAGVTQSPTHLIKTRGQQVTLRCSPKSGHDTVSWYQQALGQGPQFIFQYYEEEERQRGNFPDRFSGHQFPNYSSELNVNALLLGDSALYLCASSFVSGKGPLEQYFGPGTRLTVT.

This clonotype occurred a few times. The rearrangement links TRBV4-1 to TRBJ2-5; 15 bases match TRBD2. The CDR3 sequence is 16 residues long. The germline gives CDR1 MGHRA, CDR2 YSYEKL. V was pared by 5 bases and J by 5 bases, with 6 bases of the junction left unmatched. CDR3 protein: CASSFSGLAGGETQYF. DNA of the CDR3: TGCGCCAGCAGCTTCAGCGGACTAGCGGGGGGGGAGACCCAGTACTTC.

This chain connects TRBV20-1 to TRBJ2-5, with D perhaps matching TRBD2 (6 bases). Germline CDR1 is DFQATT and CDR2 is SNEGSKA (reference sequence). V lost 5 bases and J lost 0, with 10 bases in between. CDR3 length: 13 amino acids. CDR3 sequence: CSALADHQETQYF. The CDR3 DNA reads TGCAGTGCTTTAGCGGACCACCAAGAGACCCAGTACTTC.

V gene TRBV7-6 combines with J gene TRBJ2-2; 11 bases map to TRBD1. The CDR3 runs to 16 residues. Trimming at V came to 5 bases and at J to 4 bases, leaving 6 bases not matched to a gene. Germline CDR1 reads SGHVS; CDR2 reads FNYEAQ. The CDR3 loop reads CASSRTGGAGTGELFF. The CDR3 bases are TGTGCCAGCAGCCGGACAGGGGGCGCCGGCACCGGGGAGCTGTTTTTT.

This clonotype was seen many times. This chain uses TRBV28 with TRBJ2-7, with TRBD1 matching over 8 bases. CDR3 size: 15 residues. Germline-derived CDR1 and CDR2 are MDHEN and SYDVKM. V dropped 1 base and J dropped 5; count of bases not matched to a gene: 7. CDR3 coding DNA: TGTGCCAGCAGTTTATTAGGACAGGGATATAACGAGCAGTACTTC. This translates into CASSLLGQGYNEQYF.

The V gene is TRBV19, the J gene TRBJ1-5; weak D call: TRBD1 (5 bases). Germline values: CDR1 LNHDA, CDR2 SQIVND (reference sequence). V was clipped by 5 bases and J by 0 bases, with 11 bases between them. The CDR3 is 15 residues long. CDR3 sequence: CASSSGTNSNQPQHF. The CDR3 DNA reads as TGTGCCAGTAGTTCGGGGACGAATAGCAATCAGCCCCAGCATTTT.

The sample holds a few counts of this clonotype. The rearrangement joins TRBV30 to TRBJ1-2, with unresolved D. Germline V CDR1 and CDR2: GTSNPN, SVGIG (reference sequence). This CDR3 is built from 14 residues. The V gene lost 0 bases and the J gene lost 8 bases, with 16 bases spanning the gap. As DNA, the CDR3 is TGTGCCTGGAGTGTTGGATTGACTTCTGGGGGCTACACCTTC. Amino acids: CAWSVGLTSGGYTF.

This clonotype has more than one count but fewer than ten. The chain has TRBV5-6 and TRBJ1-1; a possible D gene is TRBD1 (6 bases). CDR1 and CDR2 (germline): SGHDT, YYEEEE. The V end was cut by 5 bases, the J end by 3 bases, with 23 bases between. The length of the CDR3 is 17 residues. The CDR3 DNA is TGTGCCAGCAGTTTACCGGGGGCAGCGGGCTCCGACACTGAAGCTTTCTTT. Its protein is CASSLPGAAGSDTEAFF.

This clonotype was counted ten times or more. The DNA for the CDR3 is TGTGCCAGCAGTCCGGGGGGGGCTACGTACCAAGAGACCCAGTACTTC. Its protein is CASSPGGATYQETQYF. V gene TRBV5-8 combines with J gene TRBJ2-5; 8 nucleotides match TRBD2. The J segment lost 0 bases and the V segment lost 5 bases, leaving 9 bases of the junction unmatched. CDR3 size: 16 residues. The V gene's germline CDR1 is SGHTS and CDR2 YDEGEE.

This clonotype occurred many times. This CDR3 is CASAGAANYGYTF. As DNA, the CDR3 is TGTGCCAGCGCGGGGGCGGCTAACTATGGCTACACCTTC. The gene calls are TRBV19 and TRBJ1-2; D perhaps matches TRBD1 (6 bases). Trimming took 9 bases from V and 0 from J, leaving 11 bases between them. CDR3 length: 13 amino acids. Germline CDR1 reads LNHDA; CDR2 reads SQIVND (reference sequence).

J is TRBJ2-3 and V is TRBV20-1, with 8 bases matching TRBD1. V lost 6 bases, J lost 5 bases, and 13 bases stayed unmatched. Germline CDR1 and CDR2: DFQATT and SNEGSKA (reference sequence). CDR3 length equals 15 residues. Written as DNA, the CDR3 is TGCAGTGCCAATATCAGGGGGCAGGGACTAGATACGCAGTATTTT. Its translation: CSANIRGQGLDTQYF.

With regard to this clonotype: This may arise from a read error, as a much more abundant clone is one base away. The chain is built from TRBV12-5 and TRBJ2-7, with TRBD2 as a possible D gene (5 bases). The germline V gene encodes CDR1 LGHNT and CDR2 FRNRAP. The CDR3 is 16 amino acids. The CDR3 loop reads CASDLVLQRSSYEQYF. The DNA for the CDR3 is TGTGCTAGTGATTTGGTACTGCAGCGGAGCTCCTACGAGCAGTACTTC.

DNA of the CDR3: TGTGCCTGGAGTTGGCATTCCGGCGGGCTGAACACTGAAGCTTTCTTT. Translating gives CAWSWHSGGLNTEAFF. This rearrangement joins TRBV30 to TRBJ1-1; no reliable D call. Germline lookup yields CDR1 GTSNPN and CDR2 SVGIG (reference sequence). V shed 2 bases and J shed 0 bases, with 16 bases lying between them. The CDR3 totals 16 residues.

The chain couples TRBV12-3 or TRBV12-4 to TRBJ2-5; D call uncertain. CDR3 length: 13 amino acids. Deletions cut 3 bases from V and 2 bases from J, with 7 bases between. The CDR3 sequence: CASSFWEQETQYF. The CDR3 nucleotides read TGTGCCAGCAGTTTTTGGGAACAAGAGACCCAGTACTTC.